This T cell receptor beta chain came from a study of T cells in Graves' hyperthyroidism and ophthalmopathy. At the level of the study: Before treatment of any kind, peripheral blood was taken at initial diagnosis. Study results and caveats: Most expanded thyroid clonotypes above 0.001 also appeared in blood. Ophthalmopathy cases were set apart from stable hyperthyroidism by a 13 V-J model.

The diagnoses drew upon clinical symptoms, serum thyroxine and TRAb, thyroid ultrasound and orbital computed tomography. The CDR3 consists of 16 residues. Per the germline V gene, CDR1 is SGHTA and CDR2 is FQGTGA. V lost 1 base, J lost 4 bases, and 4 bases stayed unmatched. The TCR beta CDR3 regions underwent amplification using RNA transcripts as the source. First-round RT-PCR of the TCR CDR3 relied on the HTBI primer set. TCRdb reanalysed the multiplex PCR reads using MiXCR and keeps one entry per CDR3 protein. The sample gives roughly 560,000 distinct CDR3 sequences, 14% to 15% of which show up once; roughly 4.5% is in the top ten. This clonotype was observed many times. Its specificity is unknown.

This TCR was sampled from a woman in her thirties or forties with Graves' ophthalmopathy. Specimen: blood. The V gene is TRBV7-3, the J gene TRBJ2-5, with TRBD2 matching over 12 bases. This CDR3 reads CASSLKLAGGPETQYF. The CDR3, as DNA: TGTGCCAGCAGCTTAAAGCTAGCGGGAGGGCCAGAGACCCAGTACTTC.